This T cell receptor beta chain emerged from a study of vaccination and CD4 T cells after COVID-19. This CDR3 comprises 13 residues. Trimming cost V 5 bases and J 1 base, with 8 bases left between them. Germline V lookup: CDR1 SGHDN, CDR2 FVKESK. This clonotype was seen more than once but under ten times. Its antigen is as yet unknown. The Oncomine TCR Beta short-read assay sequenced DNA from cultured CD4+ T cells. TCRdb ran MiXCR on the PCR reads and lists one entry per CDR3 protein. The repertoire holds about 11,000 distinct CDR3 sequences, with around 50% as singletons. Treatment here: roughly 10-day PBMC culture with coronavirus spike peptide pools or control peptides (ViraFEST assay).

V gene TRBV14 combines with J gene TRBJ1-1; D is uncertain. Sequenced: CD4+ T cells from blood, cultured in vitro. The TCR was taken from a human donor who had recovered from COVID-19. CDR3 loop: CASSSQRNTEAFF. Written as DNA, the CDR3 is TGTGCCAGCAGCTCCCAGCGGAACACTGAAGCTTTCTTT.